This T cell receptor (beta chain) was profiled in a study of OX40 agonist ivuxolimab in advanced cancers. Study summary: The study treated patients with ivuxolimab, an agonistic anti-OX40 (CD134) antibody. Patients were treated with intravenous ivuxolimab, dosed at 0.01 to 10 mg/kg and infused every 2 weeks.

Details on this clone: Its antigen is undetermined.

General observations from the study: In a subset of nonresponders, normalized T-cell clonal expansion was also low. Expanded peripheral T cells had an undetermined antigen specificity.

Clones were sequenced by immunoSEQ multiplex PCR, and TCRdb holds only the in-frame ones, with some missing. The table has some 48,000 clones, around 90% seen once; the top ten hold approximately 6.3%. The CDR3 length is 13 residues. V was clipped by 5 bases and J by 5 bases, with 10 bases between them. CDR1 MRHNA and CDR2 SNTAGT come from the germline V gene. The chain employs TRBV6-4 and TRBJ2-1; no definite D call. The sample here was CD4+ or CD8+ T cells sorted from blood, taken in a trial of the OX40 agonist ivuxolimab. This clonotype was sampled from an adult with an advanced solid tumor such as melanoma, head and neck, liver or kidney cancer. In DNA, the CDR3 is TGTGCCAGCAGTTACGACACCAACAATGAGCAGTTCTTC. The encoded protein is CASSYDTNNEQFF.